The entry below gives a single TCR beta chain sequence along with its context. This sample was taken from a study of blood T cell repertoires in COVID-19. Trimming took 5 bases from V and 2 from J, leaving 14 bases between them. This CDR3 contains 15 residues. CDR1 and CDR2 from the germline V gene are SGHTA and FQGNSA. Per the original methods: Amplification of reference gene primers provided the estimated nucleated cell counts. Only in-frame clones appear in the TCRdb table, and some are missing; sequencing was by immunoSEQ multiplex PCR. V and J calls and clone size are as listed in that table; D and trimming were resolved from the DNA. The table records 110,000 to 150,000 clones, around 78% of them present only once.

Sequenced: peripheral blood. The chain carries TRBV7-2 and TRBJ2-3; D may be TRBD2 (6 bases). This sequence was found in a woman aged 55 to 70 with acute or convalescent COVID-19. The CDR3 spells CASSGTGTATDTQYF. In DNA, the CDR3 is TGTGCCAGCAGCGGAACCGGGACTGCCACAGATACGCAGTATTTT.